The source of this T cell receptor beta chain is a study of T cell responses to AZD1222 COVID-19 vaccine. This table comes from immunoSEQ multiplex PCR, and its TCRdb copy is limited to in-frame clones, with some not included. The table lists tens of thousands of clones, 89% of them singletons. V was pared by 3 bases and J by 2 bases, with 11 bases between. This CDR3 region has 14 residues. CDR1 and CDR2 from the germline V gene are KGHSH and LQKENI. The table lists this clone with a few counts. The sequencing here drew on peripheral blood, taken 28 days after the second AZD1222 dose. This receptor was taken from an adult who received the AZD1222 COVID-19 vaccine. The V call is TRBV18, the J call TRBJ2-7; D not resolved. As DNA, the CDR3 is TGTGCCAGCTCACCGCCGAAACCTCCCTACGAGCAGTACTTC. This codes for CASSPPKPPYEQYF.